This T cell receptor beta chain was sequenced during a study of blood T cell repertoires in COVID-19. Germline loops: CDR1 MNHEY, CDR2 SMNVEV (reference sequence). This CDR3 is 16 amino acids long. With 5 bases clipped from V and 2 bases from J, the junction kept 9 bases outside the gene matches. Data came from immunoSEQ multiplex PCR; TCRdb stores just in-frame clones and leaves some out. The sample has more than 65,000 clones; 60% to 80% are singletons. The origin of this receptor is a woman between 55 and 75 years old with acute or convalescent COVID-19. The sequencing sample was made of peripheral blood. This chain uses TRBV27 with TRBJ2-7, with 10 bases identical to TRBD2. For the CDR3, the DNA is TGTGCCAGCAGTCCCTCTAGCGGGGGCCTAGCCTACGAGCAGTACTTC. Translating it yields CASSPSSGGLAYEQYF.